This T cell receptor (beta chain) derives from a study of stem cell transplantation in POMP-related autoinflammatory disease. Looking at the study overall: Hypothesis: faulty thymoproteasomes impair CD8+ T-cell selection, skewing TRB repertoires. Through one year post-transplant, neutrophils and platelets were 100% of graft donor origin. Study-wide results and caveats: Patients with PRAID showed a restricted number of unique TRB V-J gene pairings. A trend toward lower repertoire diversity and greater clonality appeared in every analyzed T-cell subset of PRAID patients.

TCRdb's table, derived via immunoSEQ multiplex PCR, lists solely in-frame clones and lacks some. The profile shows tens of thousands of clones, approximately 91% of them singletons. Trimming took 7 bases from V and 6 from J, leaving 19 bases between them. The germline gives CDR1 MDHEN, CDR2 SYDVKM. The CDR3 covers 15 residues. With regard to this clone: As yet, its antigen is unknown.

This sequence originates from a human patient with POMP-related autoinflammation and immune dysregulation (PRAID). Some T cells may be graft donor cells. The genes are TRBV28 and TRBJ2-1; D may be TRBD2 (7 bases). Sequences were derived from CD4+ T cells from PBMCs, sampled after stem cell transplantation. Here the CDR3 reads CASTLGGALANEQFF. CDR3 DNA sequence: TGTGCCAGCACCTTAGGGGGGGCGCTGGCCAATGAGCAGTTCTTC.